This T cell receptor (beta chain) derives from a study of cytomegalovirus exposure and HLA in healthy donors. Study observations and caveats: The study designated 150 to 200 TCR beta chains cytomegalovirus-associated. CMV serostatus was the only immune exposure information that was available. In an earlier analysis, most TCR beta V segments were productive about 87% or about 30% of the time.

A multiplex PCR was run with 60 Vbeta primers and 13 Jbeta primers. Measured with immunoSEQ multiplex PCR; TCRdb has only the in-frame clones, and not every one. The table shows 90,000 or so clones, with 80% occurring only once. The germline gives CDR1 SGHVS, CDR2 FQNEAQ. V gave up 3 bases and J gave up 4 bases, with 9 bases separating them. The CDR3 is 13 amino acids. When sampled, the donors appeared nominally healthy, though they likely had unrecorded immune exposures. This clone has a handful of counts. Its antigen is unidentified. V is TRBV7-8 and J is TRBJ1-1, with a weak D call TRBD1 (5 bases). The sample comprised PBMCs. This TCR derives from a woman aged 50 to 65 in good health and CMV-seropositive. The DNA for the CDR3 is TGTGCCAGCAGCTTCCAGGGTCCCACTGAAGCTTTCTTT. It yields the protein CASSFQGPTEAFF.